Here is one T cell receptor beta chain with its context. What it recognizes is unknown. V was clipped by 3 bases and J by 6 bases, with 15 bases between them. Germline values: CDR1 MDHEN, CDR2 SYDVKM. This CDR3 is built from 14 residues. The naive gate required viable CD3+CD4+ or CD3+CD8+ cells with CCR7+CD45RA+CD45RO-CD95-CD27+CD28+ phenotype. The sample is drawn from a study of T cells after posttransplantation cyclophosphamide. Whole-study findings and limits: Later blood repertoires were often dominated by clones from the donor CD8+ memory compartment.

Method: immunoSEQ multiplex PCR; TCRdb's copy keeps in-frame clones and lacks some. The table has tens of thousands of clones, approximately 98% seen once; the top ten hold about 0.13%. Sequenced: naive CD8+ T cells sorted from PBMCs. The chain is built from TRBV28 and TRBJ2-7; D possibly corresponds to TRBD2 (6 bases). The TCR originated in a man between 35 and 55 years old in good health, CMV-negative, and a related stem cell transplant donor. This CDR3 is CASSFPEGTGEQYF. The CDR3 DNA reads TGTGCCAGCAGTTTCCCGGAGGGAACCGGCGAGCAGTACTTC.